Sequencing of this T cell receptor beta chain was carried out in a study of radiotherapy plus CTLA-4 blockade in lung cancer. At the level of the study: Objective responses were documented in over 15% of patients, with disease control in 31%. General observations from the study: Among reported predictors of response, early blood T cell clone dynamics with interferon-beta performed best.

Repertoires were generated with immunoSEQ multiplex PCR, while TCRdb's copy carries only in-frame clones and drops some. The sample yields about 98,000 clones, about 90% seen once. On this clone: Its antigen is undetermined.

The CDR3 spans 15 residues. The germline V and J ends were trimmed by 5 bases and 4 bases, with 18 bases remaining between them. CDR1 is SGHTA and CDR2 is FQGNSA in the germline V gene. It was focal radiation plus CTLA-4 blockade with ipilimumab that patients with chemo-refractory metastatic non-small-cell lung cancer received. The chain has TRBV7-2 and TRBJ2-7, with D possibly being TRBD2 (5 bases). The origin of this receptor is a human donor with non-small cell lung cancer that progressed on radiotherapy plus ipilimumab. The sequenced sample was peripheral blood, obtained from a patient treated with radiotherapy plus ipilimumab. The CDR3 loop is CASSGGGLGLYEQYF. The CDR3 DNA reads as TGTGCCAGCAGCGGAGGCGGGCTGGGCTTGTACGAGCAGTACTTC.